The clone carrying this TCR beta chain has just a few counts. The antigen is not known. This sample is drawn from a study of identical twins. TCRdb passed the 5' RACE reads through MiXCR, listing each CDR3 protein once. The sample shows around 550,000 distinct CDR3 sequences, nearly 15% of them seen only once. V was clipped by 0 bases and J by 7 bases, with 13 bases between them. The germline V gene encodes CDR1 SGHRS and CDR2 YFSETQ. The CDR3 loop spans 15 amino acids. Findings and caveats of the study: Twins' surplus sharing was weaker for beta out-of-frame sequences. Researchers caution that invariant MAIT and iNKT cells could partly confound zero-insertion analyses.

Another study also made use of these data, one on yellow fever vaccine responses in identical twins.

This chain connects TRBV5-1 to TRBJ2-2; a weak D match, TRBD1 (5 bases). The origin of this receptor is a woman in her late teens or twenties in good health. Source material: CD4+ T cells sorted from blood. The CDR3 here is CASSLVTRDIGELFF. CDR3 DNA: TGCGCCAGCAGCTTGGTAACCAGGGATATCGGGGAGCTGTTTTTT.